This passage covers 6 T cell receptor beta chains from one sample sequenced in a study of T cell repertoires in cytomegalovirus infection. TCRdb reprocessed the reads with MiXCR, giving one entry per CDR3 protein. Altogether around 740,000 distinct CDR3 sequences are present, approximately 34% being singletons, with the ten largest covering 2.8%. Material: PBMCs. The source is a human donor in good health (CMV status not recorded). Some clones in this sample may be carry-over from other donors' samples.

The chain joins TRBV19 to TRBJ2-1, with D possibly called TRBD1 or TRBD2 (5 bases each). CDR1 is LNHDA, CDR2 SQIVND, per germline (reference sequence). The CDR3 is 16 amino acids. V lost 5 bases to trimming and J lost 0 bases, with 14 bases between them. The CDR3 DNA reads TGTGCCAGTAGTCCCTGGGACGTTAGCTCCTACAATGAGCAGTTCTTC. Residues: CASSPWDVSSYNEQFF.

This chain links TRBV15 with TRBJ2-5, with 8 bases aligning to TRBD1. Germline assignment: CDR1 LNHNV and CDR2 YYDKDF (reference sequence). After removal of 1 base from V and 4 bases from J, the junction contained 8 bases not matched to a gene. The CDR3 consists of 16 residues. As DNA, the CDR3 is TGTGCCACCAGCAGAGGTCAGGGGGCTGGGGGAGAGACCCAGTACTTC. This encodes CATSRGQGAGGETQYF. Filled out from reference TRBV15 and TRBJ2-5, the complete variable domain reads DAMVIQNPRYQVTQFGKPVTLSCSQTLNHNVMYWYQQKSSQAPKLLFHYYDKDFNNEADTPDNFQSRRPNTSFCFLDIRSPGLGDTAMYLCATSRGQGAGGETQYFGPGTRLLVL.

This clonotype came up a few times. The chain couples TRBV7-2 to TRBJ1-4; D gene ambiguous. The length of the CDR3 is 14 residues. V lost 5 bases and J 8 bases, leaving 15 bases between the germline ends. Germline loops: CDR1 SGHTA, CDR2 FQGNSA. The CDR3 DNA follows: TGTGCCAGCAGCCAACGAAGGGCGGGGGAAAAACTGTTTTTT. This encodes CASSQRRAGEKLFF.

About this clonotype itself: Possible read error: a much larger clone is one base away. CDR3: CANSLVGAPYGYTF. The CDR3 DNA follows: TGTGCCAACAGCTTAGTAGGGGCACCCTATGGCTACACCTTC. The chain combines TRBV7-2 with TRBJ1-2, with a tentative D call TRBD1 (5 bases). Germline V lookup: CDR1 SGHTA, CDR2 FQGNSA. The CDR3 is 14 residues long.

This clonotype appeared a few times. The rearrangement links TRBV12-3 or TRBV12-4 to TRBJ1-5; possible D gene TRBD1, 5 bases. This CDR3 is built from 15 residues. Trimming took 4 bases from V and 5 from J, leaving 15 bases between them. In DNA, the CDR3 is TGTGCCAGCAGTTCGGGAGGGGCGCGGGATCAGCCCCAGCATTTT. It yields the protein CASSSGGARDQPQHF.

This chain joins TRBV5-4 and TRBJ2-1; D not resolved. CDR1 and CDR2 (germline): SGHNT, YYREEE (reference sequence). Deletions cut 0 bases from V and 6 bases from J, with 7 bases between. The CDR3 runs 13 residues. DNA of the CDR3: TGTGCCAGCAGCTTGGACGGATTCAATGAGCAGTTCTTC. Protein: CASSLDGFNEQFF. The full variable domain, with the rest looked up from reference TRBV5-4 and TRBJ2-1, is ETGVTQSPTHLIKTRGQQVTLRCSSQSGHNTVSWYQQALGQGPQFIFQYYREEENGRGNFPPRFSGLQFPNYSSELNVNALELDDSALYLCASSLDGFNEQFFGPGTRLTVL.